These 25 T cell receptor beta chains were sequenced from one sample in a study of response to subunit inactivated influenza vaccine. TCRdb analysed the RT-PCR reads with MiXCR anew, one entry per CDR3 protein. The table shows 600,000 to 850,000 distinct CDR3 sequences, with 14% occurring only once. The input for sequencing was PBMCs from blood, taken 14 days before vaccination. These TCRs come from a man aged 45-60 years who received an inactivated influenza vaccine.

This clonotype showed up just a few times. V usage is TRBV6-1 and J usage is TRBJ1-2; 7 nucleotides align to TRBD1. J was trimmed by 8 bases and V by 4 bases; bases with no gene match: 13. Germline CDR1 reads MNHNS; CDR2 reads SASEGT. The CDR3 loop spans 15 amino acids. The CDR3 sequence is CASSAQNRGSVGYTF. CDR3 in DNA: TGTGCCAGCAGTGCCCAGAACAGGGGATCGGTGGGCTACACCTTC.

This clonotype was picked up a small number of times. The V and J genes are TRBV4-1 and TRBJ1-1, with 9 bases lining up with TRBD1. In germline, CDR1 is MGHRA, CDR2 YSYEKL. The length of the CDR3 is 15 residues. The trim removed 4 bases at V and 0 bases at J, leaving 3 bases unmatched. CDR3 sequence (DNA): TGCGCCAGCAGCCTCTACAGGGGGCTGAACACTGAAGCTTTCTTT. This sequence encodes CASSLYRGLNTEAFF.

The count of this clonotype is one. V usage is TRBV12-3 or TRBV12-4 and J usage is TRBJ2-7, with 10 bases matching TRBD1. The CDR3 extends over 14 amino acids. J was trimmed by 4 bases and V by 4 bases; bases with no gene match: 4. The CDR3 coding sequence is TGTGCCAGCAGTTGGGGGACAGGGGCGTACGAGCAGTACTTC. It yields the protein CASSWGTGAYEQYF.

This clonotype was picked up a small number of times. In DNA, the CDR3 is TGTGCCATCAGTGAAACAGGGAGTACAGGGTATCCAGGTGAGCAGTTCTTC. It codes for CAISETGSTGYPGEQFF. The chain couples TRBV10-3 to TRBJ2-1; weak D call: TRBD1 (6 bases). CDR3 length: 17 amino acids. Trimming took off 3 bases at V and 9 bases at J, with 24 bases between the two ends. Germline loops: CDR1 ENHRY, CDR2 SYGVKD.

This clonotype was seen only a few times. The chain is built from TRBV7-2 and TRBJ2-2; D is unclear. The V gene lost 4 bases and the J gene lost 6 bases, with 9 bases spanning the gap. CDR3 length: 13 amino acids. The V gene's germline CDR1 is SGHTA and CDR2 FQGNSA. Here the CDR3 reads CASSYNTAGELFF. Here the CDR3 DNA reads TGTGCCAGCAGCTACAATACGGCCGGGGAGCTGTTTTTT.

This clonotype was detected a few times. The DNA of the CDR3 is TGCGCCAGCAGCCAAGACTCGACCACCGGGGAGCTGTTTTTT. Translated, it gives CASSQDSTTGELFF. This sequence joins TRBV4-3 and TRBJ2-2; D not certain. The CDR3 contains 14 residues. Trimming took off 0 bases at V and 4 bases at J, with 6 bases between the two ends. The germline V gene has CDR1 LGHNA and CDR2 YSLEER.

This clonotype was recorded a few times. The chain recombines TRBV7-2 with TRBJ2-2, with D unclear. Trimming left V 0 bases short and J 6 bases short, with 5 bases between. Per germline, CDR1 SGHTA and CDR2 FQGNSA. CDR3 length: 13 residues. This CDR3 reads CASSLAAPGELFF. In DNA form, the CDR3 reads TGTGCCAGCAGCTTAGCCGCTCCCGGGGAGCTGTTTTTT.

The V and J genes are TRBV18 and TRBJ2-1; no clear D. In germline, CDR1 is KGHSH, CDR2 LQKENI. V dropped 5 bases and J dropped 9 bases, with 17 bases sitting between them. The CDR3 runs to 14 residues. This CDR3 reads CASSASGGSSEQFF. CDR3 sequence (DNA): TGTGCCAGCTCAGCGTCGGGTGGCTCCTCTGAGCAGTTCTTC.

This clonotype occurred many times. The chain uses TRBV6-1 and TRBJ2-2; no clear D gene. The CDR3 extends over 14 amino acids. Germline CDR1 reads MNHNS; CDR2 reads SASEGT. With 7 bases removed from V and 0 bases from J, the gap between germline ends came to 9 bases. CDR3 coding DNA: TGTGCCAGCATTCCGAGCACGAACACCGGGGAGCTGTTTTTT. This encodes CASIPSTNTGELFF.

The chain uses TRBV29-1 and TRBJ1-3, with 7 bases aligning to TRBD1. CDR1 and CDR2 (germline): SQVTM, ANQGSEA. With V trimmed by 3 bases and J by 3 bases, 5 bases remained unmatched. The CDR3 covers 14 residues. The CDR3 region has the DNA TGCAGCGTTGATGGGACAGAGTTTGGAAACACCATATATTTT. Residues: CSVDGTEFGNTIYF.

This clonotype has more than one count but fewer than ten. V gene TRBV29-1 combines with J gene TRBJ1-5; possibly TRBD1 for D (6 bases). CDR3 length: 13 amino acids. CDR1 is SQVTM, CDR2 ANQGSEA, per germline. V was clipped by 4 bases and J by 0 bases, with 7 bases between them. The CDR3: CSVAQGSNQPQHF. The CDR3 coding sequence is TGCAGCGTTGCACAGGGTAGCAATCAGCCCCAGCATTTT.

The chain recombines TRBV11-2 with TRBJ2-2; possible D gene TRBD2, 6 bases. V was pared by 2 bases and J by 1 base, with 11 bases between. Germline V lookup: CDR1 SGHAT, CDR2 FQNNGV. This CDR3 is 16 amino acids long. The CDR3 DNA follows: TGTGCCAGCAGCTTAAGGAGGGAGAGGAACACCGGGGAGCTGTTTTTT. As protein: CASSLRRERNTGELFF. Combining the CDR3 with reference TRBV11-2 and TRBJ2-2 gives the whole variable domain EAGVAQSPRYKIIEKRQSVAFWCNPISGHATLYWYQQILGQGPKLLIQFQNNGVVDDSQLPKDRFSAERLKGVDSTLKIQPAKLEDSAVYLCASSLRRERNTGELFFGEGSRLTVL.

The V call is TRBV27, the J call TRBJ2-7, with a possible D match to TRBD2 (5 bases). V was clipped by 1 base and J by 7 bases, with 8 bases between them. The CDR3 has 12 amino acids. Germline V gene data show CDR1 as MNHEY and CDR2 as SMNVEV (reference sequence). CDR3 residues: CASSLYPGEQYF. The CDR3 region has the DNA TGTGCCAGCAGTTTATACCCGGGAGAGCAGTACTTC.

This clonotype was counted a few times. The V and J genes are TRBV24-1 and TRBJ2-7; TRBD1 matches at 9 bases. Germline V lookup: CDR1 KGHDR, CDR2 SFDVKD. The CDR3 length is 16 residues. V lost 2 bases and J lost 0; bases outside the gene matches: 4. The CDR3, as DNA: TGTGCCACCAGTGATTCCGGGACAGGGTACTCCTACGAGCAGTACTTC. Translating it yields CATSDSGTGYSYEQYF.

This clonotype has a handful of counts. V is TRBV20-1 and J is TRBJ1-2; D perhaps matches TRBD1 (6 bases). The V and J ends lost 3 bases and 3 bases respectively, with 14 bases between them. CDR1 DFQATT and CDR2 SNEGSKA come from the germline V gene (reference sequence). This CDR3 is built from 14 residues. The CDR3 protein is CSASRQGNYYGYTF. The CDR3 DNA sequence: TGCAGTGCTAGTCGTCAGGGGAACTACTATGGCTACACCTTC.

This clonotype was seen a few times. CDR3 DNA sequence: TGTGCCACCAGCAGAGATCCGGGGGAGAACACTGAAGCTTTCTTT. Its protein is CATSRDPGENTEAFF. The chain recombines TRBV15 with TRBJ1-1; the D gene is possibly TRBD1 (5 bases). Per the germline V gene, CDR1 is LNHNV and CDR2 is YYDKDF (reference sequence). V was shortened by 0 bases and J by 1 base, with 9 bases between the two germline ends. The CDR3 is 15 amino acids.

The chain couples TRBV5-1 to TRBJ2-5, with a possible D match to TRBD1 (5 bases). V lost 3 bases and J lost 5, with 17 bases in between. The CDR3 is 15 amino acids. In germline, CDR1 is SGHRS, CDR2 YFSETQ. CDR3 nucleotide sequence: TGCGCCAGCAGCTCGCAGTCCCAGGGAAGGGAGACCCAGTACTTC. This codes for CASSSQSQGRETQYF.

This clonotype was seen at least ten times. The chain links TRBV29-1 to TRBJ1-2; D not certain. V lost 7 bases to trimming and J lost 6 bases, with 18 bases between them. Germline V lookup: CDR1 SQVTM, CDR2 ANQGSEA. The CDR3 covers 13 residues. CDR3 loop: CSAKYTVKNGYTF. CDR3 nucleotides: TGCAGCGCCAAATATACAGTGAAGAATGGCTACACCTTC.

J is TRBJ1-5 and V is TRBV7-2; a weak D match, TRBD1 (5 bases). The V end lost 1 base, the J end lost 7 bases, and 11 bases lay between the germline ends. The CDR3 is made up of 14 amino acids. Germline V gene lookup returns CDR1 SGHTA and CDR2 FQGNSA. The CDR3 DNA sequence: TGTGCCAGCAGCTTAGGTCGGGGCAGGCAGCCCCAGCATTTT. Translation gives CASSLGRGRQPQHF.

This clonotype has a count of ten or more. This chain's CDR3 is CASSTYGGGDYNEQFF. The CDR3 region has the DNA TGTGCCAGCAGCACCTATGGCGGGGGGGATTACAATGAGCAGTTCTTC. This sequence joins TRBV7-9 and TRBJ2-1; 9 bases align to TRBD2. V was clipped by 5 bases and J by 4 bases; unmatched bases: 9. This CDR3 spans 16 amino acids. CDR1 is SEHNR and CDR2 is FQNEAQ in the germline V gene (reference sequence).

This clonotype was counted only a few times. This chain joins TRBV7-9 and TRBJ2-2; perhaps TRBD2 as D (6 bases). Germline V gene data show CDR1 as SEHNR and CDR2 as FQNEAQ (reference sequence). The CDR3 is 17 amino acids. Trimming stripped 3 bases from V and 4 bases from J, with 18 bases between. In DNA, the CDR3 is TGTGCCAGCAGCTTCCCAAGGGCCTCGGAGGGCACCGGGGAGCTGTTTTTT. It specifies CASSFPRASEGTGELFF.

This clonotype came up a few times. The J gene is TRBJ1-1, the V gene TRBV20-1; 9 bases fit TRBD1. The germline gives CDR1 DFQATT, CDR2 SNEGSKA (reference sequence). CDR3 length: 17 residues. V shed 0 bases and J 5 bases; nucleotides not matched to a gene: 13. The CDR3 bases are TGCAGTGCTAGAGATAAATTTGGACAGGGGATTAGGACTGAAGCTTTCTTT. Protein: CSARDKFGQGIRTEAFF.

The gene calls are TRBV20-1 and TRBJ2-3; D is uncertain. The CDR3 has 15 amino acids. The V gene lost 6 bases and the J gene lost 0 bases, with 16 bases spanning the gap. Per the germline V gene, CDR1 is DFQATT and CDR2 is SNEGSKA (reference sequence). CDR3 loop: CSAEAPVVSTDTQYF. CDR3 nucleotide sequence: TGCAGTGCCGAGGCCCCGGTCGTGAGCACAGATACGCAGTATTTT.

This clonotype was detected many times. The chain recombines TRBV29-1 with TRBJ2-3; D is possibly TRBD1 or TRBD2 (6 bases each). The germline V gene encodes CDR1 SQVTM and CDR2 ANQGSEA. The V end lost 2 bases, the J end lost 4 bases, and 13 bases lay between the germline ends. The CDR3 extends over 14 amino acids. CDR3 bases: TGCAGCGTTGAAAAAGGGGGGAGCCCAGATACGCAGTATTTT. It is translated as CSVEKGGSPDTQYF.

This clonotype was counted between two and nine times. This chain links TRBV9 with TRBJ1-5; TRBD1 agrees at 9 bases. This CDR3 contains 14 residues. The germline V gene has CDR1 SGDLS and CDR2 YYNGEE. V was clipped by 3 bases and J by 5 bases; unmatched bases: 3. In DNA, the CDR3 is TGTGCCAGCAGCGCCGGGACAGGGTATCAGCCCCAGCATTTT. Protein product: CASSAGTGYQPQHF.